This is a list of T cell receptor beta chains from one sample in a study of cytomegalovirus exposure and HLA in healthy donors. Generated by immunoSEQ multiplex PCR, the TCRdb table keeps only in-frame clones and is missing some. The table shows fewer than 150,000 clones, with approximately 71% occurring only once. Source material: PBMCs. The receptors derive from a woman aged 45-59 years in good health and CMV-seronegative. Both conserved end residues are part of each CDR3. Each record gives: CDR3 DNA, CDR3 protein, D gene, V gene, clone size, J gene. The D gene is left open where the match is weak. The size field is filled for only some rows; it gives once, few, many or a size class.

TGCGCCAGCAGCTTGGGGGGGGTAAGTTCCTACGAGCAGTACTTC	CASSLGGVSSYEQYF	NA	TRBV5-1	NA	TRBJ2-7
TGTGCCAGCAGCTTATGGGCAGACTACCCGCATTTT	CASSLWADYPHF	NA	TRBV7-8	few	TRBJ1-5
TGTGCCAGCAGTTTCGACAGGGGGCCCGCGTGGGAGCAGTACTTC	CASSFDRGPAWEQYF	TRBD1	TRBV11-2	NA	TRBJ2-7
TGTGCCAGCAGTACACAACATTCCGGGGGAGGCACAGATACGCAGTATTTT	CASSTQHSGGGTDTQYF	NA	TRBV6-4	NA	TRBJ2-3
TGTGCCAGCAGCCTCGGACAACTTACTGAAGCTTTCTTT	CASSLGQLTEAFF	NA	TRBV5-6	few	TRBJ1-1
TGTGCCAGCAGCTTAAGTGGGGGCCCTAATGAAAAACTGTTTTTT	CASSLSGGPNEKLFF	NA	TRBV7-2	NA	TRBJ1-4
TGCGCCAGCAGCTCGTATCCGGGGGTCAGGGCTGGAAACACCATATATTTT	CASSSYPGVRAGNTIYF	NA	TRBV5-1	NA	TRBJ1-3
TGTGCCAGCAGAGGACTAGCGGGGGGCTACGAGCAGTACTTC	CASRGLAGGYEQYF	TRBD2	TRBV2	once	TRBJ2-7
TGTGCCAGCTCACCGTCAGGGCCTGGGGCCAACGTCCTGACTTTC	CASSPSGPGANVLTF	NA	TRBV18	NA	TRBJ2-6
TGTGCCTGCAACCCAGGGAATTATGGCTACACCTTC	CACNPGNYGYTF	NA	TRBV30	NA	TRBJ1-2
TGTGCCAGCTCTGGGACTAGGGGCGCAGATACGCAGTATTTT	CASSGTRGADTQYF	TRBD2	TRBV18	few	TRBJ2-3
TGTGCCAGTAGTATGCGGGGAGGGGAGACCCAGTACTTC	CASSMRGGETQYF	TRBD2	TRBV19	NA	TRBJ2-5
TGTGCCAGCAGCCCAGATCTAAAGGGGGGGCAGGAAAAGCAGTTCTTC	CASSPDLKGGQEKQFF	NA	TRBV11-3	NA	TRBJ2-1
TGTGCCAGCAGAAGCCCCTCCATGGCGGGGAATGAAAAACTGTTTTTT	CASRSPSMAGNEKLFF	NA	TRBV27	once	TRBJ1-4
TGTGCCAGCAGCTTTAGACAGGGTTTCACTGAAGCTTTCTTT	CASSFRQGFTEAFF	TRBD1	TRBV5-6	NA	TRBJ1-1
TGTGCCAGCAGTTTATTCGCGGGAGACGAGCAGTACTTC	CASSLFAGDEQYF	TRBD2	TRBV27	NA	TRBJ2-7
TGTGCCAGCAGCGTTCGACAGGGAGAGAATGAAAAACTGTTTTTT	CASSVRQGENEKLFF	TRBD1	TRBV9	once	TRBJ1-4
TGTGCCAGTAGTATAACCCCTCTGGCATATGGCTACACCTTC	CASSITPLAYGYTF	NA	TRBV19	NA	TRBJ1-2
TGTGCCAGCAGCTCATTAGCGGGGGAGGGGAGGAATACGCAGTATTTT	CASSSLAGEGRNTQYF	TRBD2	TRBV5-4	NA	TRBJ2-3
TGTGCCAGCAACGGCCTCGGCGGGGGGCGTACAGATACGCAGTATTTT	CASNGLGGGRTDTQYF	TRBD2	TRBV2	NA	TRBJ2-3
TGTGCCAGCAGCTTAGTAACAGGACTGAACACTGAAGCTTTCTTT	CASSLVTGLNTEAFF	NA	TRBV7-8	NA	TRBJ1-1
TGCGCCAGCAGCCAAGATCCGGGACAGGAATACGAGCAGTACTTC	CASSQDPGQEYEQYF	TRBD1	TRBV4-3	NA	TRBJ2-7
TGTGCCAGCAGTTACGGTCGGGGGGCCGCCTACGAGCAGTACTTC	CASSYGRGAAYEQYF	NA	TRBV6-5	NA	TRBJ2-7
TGTGCCAGCAGCTGGGCTAGCGGGCGACTGTATCAAGAGACCCAGTACTTC	CASSWASGRLYQETQYF	TRBD2	TRBV7-2	NA	TRBJ2-5
TGCGCCAGCAGCTTGGCCACAGACAGGGAGCAGTTCTTC	CASSLATDREQFF	NA	TRBV5-1	NA	TRBJ2-1
TGTGCCAGTAGTCCCCAGGGTGGCAATAGCAATCAGCCCCAGCATTTT	CASSPQGGNSNQPQHF	NA	TRBV19	NA	TRBJ1-5
TGTGCCAGCAGCTTAGGGGCAGCAAATTCACCCCTCCACTTT	CASSLGAANSPLHF	NA	TRBV7-6	NA	TRBJ1-6
TGTGCCAGCAGCTTAGATTATGCCCAGGACGAGCAGTACTTC	CASSLDYAQDEQYF	NA	TRBV7-2	NA	TRBJ2-7
TGTGCCAGCACCACCGGGACAAGTTCTAATGAAAAACTGTTTTTT	CASTTGTSSNEKLFF	NA	TRBV2	NA	TRBJ1-4
TGTGCCAGCAGCCGTAGCCGACAGGGCTTCTCTGGGGCCAACGTCCTGACTTTC	CASSRSRQGFSGANVLTF	TRBD1	TRBV7-9	NA	TRBJ2-6
TGTGCCAGCAGCTTACTTGGAAACACCATATATTTT	CASSLLGNTIYF	NA	TRBV7-2	NA	TRBJ1-3
TGCAGCGCACCAAGAGGGCGGGTGGACACTGAAGCTTTCTTT	CSAPRGRVDTEAFF	NA	TRBV29-1	NA	TRBJ1-1
TGTGCCACCAGCATGGGATCGTTGTTCCGTATGTGGGACATCCGAGAGACCCAGTACTTC	CATSMGSLFRMWDIRETQYF	NA	TRBV15	NA	TRBJ2-5
TGTGCCAGCAGTTTTCCAGAGGGCAATCAGCCCCAGCATTTT	CASSFPEGNQPQHF	NA	TRBV28	once	TRBJ1-5
TGCGCCAGCAGCCAAGACGGACTGGGCAATCAGCCCCAGCATTTT	CASSQDGLGNQPQHF	NA	TRBV5-1	NA	TRBJ1-5
TGCGCCAGCAGCCAAGGCAAGGCAGGGGATACTGAAGCTTTCTTT	CASSQGKAGDTEAFF	NA	TRBV4-1	NA	TRBJ1-1
TGTGCCAGCAGCTTACGGGGAGATAACACAGATACGCAGTATTTT	CASSLRGDNTDTQYF	NA	TRBV7-9	NA	TRBJ2-3
TGTGCCAGTAGCCCCGGGGGGAGTATTAATGAGCAGTTCTTC	CASSPGGSINEQFF	TRBD2	TRBV19	NA	TRBJ2-1
TGTGCCAGCAGCTTGGGCGGAGCTCGGGGGACCCAGTACTTC	CASSLGGARGTQYF	NA	TRBV5-8	NA	TRBJ2-5
TGTGCCAGCAGCTATGGACAGGCCTACAATGAGCAGTTCTTC	CASSYGQAYNEQFF	TRBD1	TRBV6-6	NA	TRBJ2-1
TGTGCCAGCCTCTCGGGGGGCGCGGAGAACACTGAAGCTTTCTTT	CASLSGGAENTEAFF	NA	TRBV27	NA	TRBJ1-1
TGTGCCAGCTCACGGTCCCCGACAGAGATTAACTACGAGCAGTACTTC	CASSRSPTEINYEQYF	NA	TRBV18	NA	TRBJ2-7
TGTGCCAGCAGCTTAGTAGCGGGTGGCTACGAGCAGTACTTC	CASSLVAGGYEQYF	TRBD2	TRBV7-2	few	TRBJ2-7
TGTGCCAGCAAGGAGTTGAGTGAAGCTTTCTTT	CASKELSEAFF	NA	TRBV2	few	TRBJ1-1
TGCGCCAGCAGCTTCCAGGGTACCCGGGGCTACACCTTC	CASSFQGTRGYTF	NA	TRBV5-1	NA	TRBJ1-2
TGTGCCACCAGCAGAGCGGGGGGGGGAAGGTACGAGCAGTACTTC	CATSRAGGGRYEQYF	TRBD2	TRBV15	NA	TRBJ2-7
TGTGCCAGCAGCCCCTTACTAGCGGGCGGACAAGAGACCCAGTACTTC	CASSPLLAGGQETQYF	TRBD2	TRBV14	NA	TRBJ2-5
TGTGCCAGTAGTATAGCTTGGACAGGGAACATGAACACTGAAGCTTTCTTT	CASSIAWTGNMNTEAFF	TRBD1	TRBV19	NA	TRBJ1-1
TGTGCCAGCTCCCCAGGGACAGGGGGCTACGAGCAGTACTTC	CASSPGTGGYEQYF	TRBD1	TRBV18	NA	TRBJ2-7
TGTGCCAGTAGTCTCCACCGGGACAGGGTCTACAATGAGCAGTTCTTC	CASSLHRDRVYNEQFF	TRBD1	TRBV19	NA	TRBJ2-1
TGCAGTGCACAGACAGGGGGTGGCTACACCTTC	CSAQTGGGYTF	TRBD1	TRBV20-1	NA	TRBJ1-2
TGTGCCAGCAGTTTAATAGGACAGGGGGAAAACACCATATATTTT	CASSLIGQGENTIYF	TRBD1	TRBV6-5	once	TRBJ1-3
TGTGCCAGCAGTCGATTACAGGGGGCGGGGAGGGAGCAGTACTTC	CASSRLQGAGREQYF	TRBD1	TRBV6-5	NA	TRBJ2-7
TGCGCCAGCAGCCGAGGGCAGCCTGAGGCCAACGTCCTGACTTTC	CASSRGQPEANVLTF	NA	TRBV5-1	NA	TRBJ2-6
TGCGCCAGCAGTGTTGAGGGTGCAAACACCGGGGAGCTGTTTTTT	CASSVEGANTGELFF	NA	TRBV10-1	NA	TRBJ2-2
TGTGCCAGCGGCCAAGCGGGGGTAACTAGCACAGATACGCAGTATTTT	CASGQAGVTSTDTQYF	TRBD2	TRBV28	NA	TRBJ2-3
TGTGCCATCAGGTGGGACTTGAACACTGAAGCTTTCTTT	CAIRWDLNTEAFF	NA	TRBV10-3	NA	TRBJ1-1